These 22 T cell receptor beta chains originate from one sample sequenced in a study of T cells in localized non-small cell lung cancer. Here immunoSEQ multiplex PCR was the method, and the copy in TCRdb shows in-frame clones only, minus some. The sample shows 90,000 to 100,000 clones, more than 75% of them seen only once. Source: PBMCs, taken before any cancer treatment. The receptors stem from a woman aged 40-75 years with stage II squamous cell lung carcinoma.

The rearrangement links TRBV5-4 to TRBJ1-2; 7 bases line up with TRBD1. The germline V gene encodes CDR1 SGHNT and CDR2 YYREEE (reference sequence). This CDR3 is built from 15 residues. V was pared by 4 bases and J by 2 bases, with 8 bases of the junction left unmatched. The CDR3 sequence: CASSRTGALNYGYTF. Written as DNA, the CDR3 is TGTGCCAGCAGCCGTACAGGGGCTCTGAACTATGGCTACACCTTC. Together with reference TRBV5-4 and TRBJ1-2, the CDR3 gives the full variable domain: ETGVTQSPTHLIKTRGQQVTLRCSSQSGHNTVSWYQQALGQGPQFIFQYYREEENGRGNFPPRFSGLQFPNYSSELNVNALELDDSALYLCASSRTGALNYGYTFGSGTRLTVV.

The chain is built from TRBV9 and TRBJ2-5; 10 bases line up with TRBD1. CDR3 length: 16 amino acids. With 4 bases clipped from V and 4 bases from J, the junction kept 10 bases outside the gene matches. Germline loops: CDR1 SGDLS, CDR2 YYNGEE. The CDR3 spells CASSPRDRGGGETQYF. The CDR3 coding sequence is TGTGCCAGCAGCCCCCGGGACAGGGGAGGTGGAGAGACCCAGTACTTC.

The chain joins TRBV5-6 to TRBJ1-2, with D maybe TRBD1 (5 bases). Germline CDR1 is SGHDT and CDR2 is YYEEEE. The CDR3 has 16 residues. Trimming removed 0 bases from V and 0 bases from J, with 12 bases in between. The CDR3 region is CASSLGQPRPNYGYTF. The CDR3, as DNA: TGTGCCAGCAGCTTGGGACAGCCAAGACCTAACTATGGCTACACCTTC.

This clone occurred once. The V gene is TRBV4-1, the J gene TRBJ1-5; no clear D gene. The CDR3 is 16 amino acids. Germline CDR1 and CDR2: MGHRA and YSYEKL. Trimming removed 2 bases from V and 2 bases from J, with 13 bases in between. The CDR3 nucleotides are TGCGCCAGCAGCCAAACCAAAGGAAGGGGCAATCAGCCCCAGCATTTT. Residues: CASSQTKGRGNQPQHF.

The chain employs TRBV5-4 and TRBJ1-2; no reliable D call. The CDR3 covers 15 residues. Germline CDR1 and CDR2: SGHNT and YYREEE (reference sequence). V was shortened by 0 bases and J by 4 bases, with 13 bases between the two germline ends. The CDR3: CASSLESSEGYGYTF. CDR3 nucleotides: TGTGCCAGCAGCTTGGAGAGCTCGGAAGGCTATGGCTACACCTTC.

The V call is TRBV5-5, the J call TRBJ1-1; D uncertain. Germline assignment: CDR1 SGHKS and CDR2 YYEKEE (reference sequence). V was shortened by 0 bases and J by 2 bases, with 5 bases between the two germline ends. CDR3 length: 13 residues. The CDR3 loop reads CASSLEVNTEAFF. The CDR3, as DNA: TGTGCCAGCAGCTTGGAGGTCAACACTGAAGCTTTCTTT.

The rearrangement joins TRBV19 to TRBJ2-7; TRBD1 matches 9 bases. The CDR3 has 13 amino acids. Germline V CDR1 and CDR2: LNHDA, SQIVND (reference sequence). J lost 2 bases, V lost 7 bases, and 3 bases had no gene match. CDR3 DNA: TGTGCCAGTAAGGGACAGGGCCCCTACGAGCAGTACTTC. This translates into CASKGQGPYEQYF.

The rearrangement joins TRBV7-9 to TRBJ2-3, with D perhaps assigned TRBD1 or TRBD2 (5 bases each). Germline-derived CDR1 and CDR2 are SEHNR and FQNEAQ (reference sequence). The CDR3 loop spans 15 amino acids. The V gene lost 2 bases and the J gene lost 2 bases, with 11 bases spanning the gap. The CDR3 DNA reads TGTGCCAGCAGCTTAACCGGGACCGACACAGATACGCAGTATTTT. Protein sequence: CASSLTGTDTDTQYF.

This clone showed up just once. This rearrangement joins TRBV7-6 to TRBJ1-2, with 9 nucleotides matching TRBD1. CDR3 size: 15 residues. V lost 5 bases, J lost 7 bases, and 11 bases stayed unmatched. CDR1 and CDR2 (germline): SGHVS, FNYEAQ. In DNA, the CDR3 is TGTGCCAGCAGCCAGGGAACAGGGGGCTTGGTTGGCTACACCTTC. Amino acids: CASSQGTGGLVGYTF.

This clone appeared once. The CDR3 DNA reads as TGTGCCAGCAGCTCCCGAGGGGAAAAACTGTTTTTT. This sequence encodes CASSSRGEKLFF. The V call is TRBV7-6, the J call TRBJ1-4; D is uncertain. The CDR3 runs 12 residues. V was shortened by 4 bases and J by 8 bases, with 8 bases between the two germline ends. From germline, CDR1 is SGHVS and CDR2 FNYEAQ.

The chain recombines TRBV5-6 with TRBJ1-4; no definite D call. The V end was cut by 2 bases, the J end by 2 bases, with 19 bases between. The V gene's germline CDR1 is SGHDT and CDR2 YYEEEE. This CDR3 spans 18 amino acids. The CDR3, as DNA: TGTGCCAGCAGCTTTTTTAGTCCCACCACCTGGACTAATGAAAAACTGTTTTTT. It is translated as CASSFFSPTTWTNEKLFF.

This clone was observed once. This rearrangement joins TRBV25-1 to TRBJ2-2; tentatively, D is TRBD2 (5 bases). The V end was cut by 1 base, the J end by 6 bases, with 9 bases between. The CDR3 consists of 14 residues. CDR1 is MGHDK and CDR2 is SYGVNS in the germline V gene. DNA for the CDR3: TGTGCCAGCAGTGAATTGAAGGGAGCCGGGGAGCTGTTTTTT. Encoded protein: CASSELKGAGELFF.

The V call is TRBV7-2, the J call TRBJ2-1, with D perhaps TRBD1 or TRBD2 (6 bases each). Germline V gene sequence: CDR1 SGHTA, CDR2 FQGNSA. Trimming took off 7 bases at V and 9 bases at J, with 25 bases between the two ends. This CDR3 spans 16 amino acids. Here the CDR3 DNA reads TGTGCCAGCAAGGAGAGGAGTACTAAGGGGGGAGGTGAGCAGTTCTTC. Protein: CASKERSTKGGGEQFF.

The chain uses TRBV6-6 and TRBJ1-2, with TRBD1 as a possible D gene (6 bases). Looked up from germline, CDR1 is MNHNY and CDR2 is SVGAGI (reference sequence). CDR3 length equals 12 residues. V was trimmed by 2 bases and J by 7 bases, leaving 8 bases between them. CDR3 sequence reads: CASSYGGLGYTF. CDR3 nucleotides: TGTGCCAGCAGTTACGGGGGGCTTGGCTACACCTTC.

The CDR3 protein is CASSLHLGFNTEAFF. In nucleotides, the CDR3 is TGTGCCAGCAGCTTGCACCTGGGATTTAACACTGAAGCTTTCTTT. This sequence joins TRBV5-8 and TRBJ1-1; no firm D call. Germline CDR1 and CDR2: SGHTS and YDEGEE. The CDR3 extends over 15 amino acids. V dropped 1 base and J dropped 2 bases, with 12 bases sitting between them.

V usage is TRBV6-1 and J usage is TRBJ1-5; TRBD1 aligns across 7 bases. This CDR3 comprises 16 residues. With V trimmed by 3 bases and J by 2 bases, 7 bases remained unmatched. Germline V gene lookup returns CDR1 MNHNS and CDR2 SASEGT. As DNA, the CDR3 is TGTGCCAGCAGTGAGTACAGGGGTTTTGGCAATCAGCCCCAGCATTTT. Its protein product is CASSEYRGFGNQPQHF.

The V and J genes are TRBV6-5 and TRBJ1-1; TRBD1 aligns across 7 bases. Germline V gives CDR1 MNHEY, CDR2 SVGAGI. CDR3 size: 11 residues. After removal of 7 bases from V and 8 bases from J, the junction contained 4 bases not matched to a gene. CDR3 DNA sequence: TGTGCCAGCACCCTGGGACAGGAAGCTTTCTTT. It yields the protein CASTLGQEAFF.

The chain has TRBV11-2 and TRBJ1-2, with D perhaps TRBD1 (5 bases). There are 13 residues in the CDR3. The V gene's germline CDR1 is SGHAT and CDR2 FQNNGV. V shed 1 base and J shed 4 bases, with 7 bases lying between them. CDR3 bases: TGTGCCAGCAGCTTAGGTGGGGCCTATGGCTACACCTTC. It yields the protein CASSLGGAYGYTF.

Only a few counts were recorded for this clone. The CDR3 loop reads CASSLRTGLFEQFF. CDR3 in DNA: TGTGCCAGCAGCTTACGGACTGGCCTATTTGAGCAGTTCTTC. V gene TRBV5-4 combines with J gene TRBJ2-1; TRBD2 is a possible D gene (5 bases). Germline V gene sequence: CDR1 SGHNT, CDR2 YYREEE (reference sequence). V lost 2 bases and J lost 9, with 15 bases in between. The CDR3 extends over 14 amino acids. The full variable domain, its missing parts supplied by reference TRBV5-4 and TRBJ2-1, is ETGVTQSPTHLIKTRGQQVTLRCSSQSGHNTVSWYQQALGQGPQFIFQYYREEENGRGNFPPRFSGLQFPNYSSELNVNALELDDSALYLCASSLRTGLFEQFFGPGTRLTVL.

The genes are TRBV5-6 and TRBJ1-2; D is unclear. This CDR3 spans 15 amino acids. Germline V gene data show CDR1 as SGHDT and CDR2 as YYEEEE. The V end lost 0 bases, the J end lost 1 base, and 10 bases lay between the germline ends. CDR3 in amino acids: CASSLAGGNNYGYTF. CDR3 sequence (DNA): TGTGCCAGCAGCTTGGCCGGTGGGAATAACTATGGCTACACCTTC.

J is TRBJ1-2 and V is TRBV6-5; tentative D call: TRBD1 (5 bases). The ends were cut back, 0 bases at V and 6 bases at J, with 14 bases in the middle. The CDR3 has 15 residues. From germline, CDR1 is MNHEY and CDR2 SVGAGI. CDR3 DNA: TGTGCCAGCAGTTACTCGAATCGGGGGGTAAATGGCTACACCTTC. Protein sequence: CASSYSNRGVNGYTF.

This sequence joins TRBV28 and TRBJ1-5, with TRBD1 identical over 9 bases. Germline-derived CDR1 and CDR2 are MDHEN and SYDVKM. This CDR3 contains 13 residues. With V trimmed by 7 bases and J by 7 bases, 5 bases remained unmatched. The CDR3 loop is CASIDRGRQPQHF. As DNA, the CDR3 is TGTGCCAGCATTGACAGGGGGAGGCAGCCCCAGCATTTT.